The 13 T cell receptor beta chains listed next were all sequenced from one sample in a study of graft-versus-host responses after intestinal transplantation. Their antigen targets remain unknown. Sequencing was performed with immunoSEQ multiplex PCR; in TCRdb, only in-frame clones are kept and a portion is missing. The table has 130,000 to 150,000 clones, around 90% seen once. The starting material was unstimulated CD4+ T cells sorted from spleen or lymph node cells, obtained before intestinal transplant. Receptors originate from a human donor who received an intestinal transplant.

As to this clone: Other DNA sequences in this specimen translate into the identical CDR3. This chain uses TRBV5-1 with TRBJ2-3; maybe TRBD2 (5 bases). Per the germline V gene, CDR1 is SGHRS and CDR2 is YFSETQ. This CDR3 has 15 residues. Trimming pared 0 bases from V and 1 base from J, leaving 9 bases between. Written as DNA, the CDR3 is TGCGCCAGCAGCTTGGGTTTGCGGGGCACAGATACGCAGTATTTT. Amino acids: CASSLGLRGTDTQYF.

J is TRBJ1-1 and V is TRBV28, with D unclear. From germline, CDR1 is MDHEN and CDR2 SYDVKM. Between the trimmed V and J ends, which lost 6 bases and 3 bases, there was a span of 8 bases. This CDR3 has 12 residues. The CDR3 DNA follows: TGTGCCAGCAGCCTAGTGGACACTGAAGCTTTCTTT. Residues: CASSLVDTEAFF.

The V call is TRBV4-2, the J call TRBJ1-1; the D is unclear. Trimming removed 2 bases at V and 1 base at J, with 14 bases between. This CDR3 has 16 amino acids. CDR1 is LGHNA and CDR2 is YNFKEQ in the germline V gene. The CDR3 region has the DNA TGTGCCAGCAGCCAAAGTCCGGATCGGGGGAACACTGAAGCTTTCTTT. Translating it yields CASSQSPDRGNTEAFF.

This chain connects TRBV9 to TRBJ2-7; TRBD2 matches 8 bases. Germline lookup yields CDR1 SGDLS and CDR2 YYNGEE. The ends lost 0 bases at V and 1 base at J; junction bases unmatched: 6. The CDR3 loop spans 16 amino acids. In DNA, the CDR3 is TGTGCCAGCAGCGTAGGGCTAGCGGGCGTTTCCTACGAGCAGTACTTC. Translating it yields CASSVGLAGVSYEQYF.

V is TRBV11-2 and J is TRBJ2-1; D is perhaps TRBD2 (6 bases). V was trimmed by 4 bases and J by 8 bases, leaving 18 bases between them. CDR3 length equals 15 residues. Germline assignment: CDR1 SGHAT and CDR2 FQNNGV. The CDR3 region has the DNA TGTGCCAGCAGCTCGGGAGACCTTAATGGGGATGAGCAGTTCTTC. Its translation is CASSSGDLNGDEQFF.

In its sample, this clone was seen once. CDR3 sequence (DNA): TGTGCCAGCAGTTTTAGGGGGAACGGTCAGCCCCAGCATTTT. Its protein is CASSFRGNGQPQHF. This chain uses TRBV28 with TRBJ1-5; D is possibly TRBD1 (6 bases). Germline loops: CDR1 MDHEN, CDR2 SYDVKM. V was clipped by 3 bases and J by 6 bases, with 12 bases between them. The CDR3 sequence is 14 residues long.

The chain recombines TRBV7-9 with TRBJ2-2; 7 positions agree with TRBD1. The V segment lost 4 bases and the J segment 7 bases; nucleotides outside the gene matches: 12. This CDR3 has 16 residues. Per germline, CDR1 SEHNR and CDR2 FQNEAQ (reference sequence). The CDR3 DNA is TGTGCCAGCAGCTCGACAGGGCCGTTCGGGGTCGGGGAGCTGTTTTTT. Encoded protein: CASSSTGPFGVGELFF.

The V gene is TRBV7-2, the J gene TRBJ2-5, with TRBD2 matching over 12 bases. V was clipped by 1 base and J by 5 bases; unmatched bases: 5. Germline V lookup: CDR1 SGHTA, CDR2 FQGNSA. The length of the CDR3 is 16 residues. The CDR3 is CASSLETSGSIETQYF. CDR3 DNA: TGTGCCAGCAGCTTAGAGACTAGCGGGAGTATTGAGACCCAGTACTTC. The entire variable domain, with the rest obtained from reference TRBV7-2 and TRBJ2-5, is as follows: GAGVSQSPSNKVTEKGKDVELRCDPISGHTALYWYRQSLGQGLEFLIYFQGNSAPDKSGLPSDRFSAERTGGSVSTLTIQRTQQEDSAVYLCASSLETSGSIETQYFGPGTRLLVL.

This chain joins TRBV5-1 and TRBJ1-5; 8 bases are a match to TRBD1. The germline V gene encodes CDR1 SGHRS and CDR2 YFSETQ. This CDR3 has 17 amino acids. V lost 0 bases, J lost 1 base, and 6 bases stayed unmatched. The CDR3 DNA reads as TGCGCCAGCAGCTTGGGGCCAGGGGGCGCGAGCAATCAGCCCCAGCATTTT. This encodes CASSLGPGGASNQPQHF.

Worth noting for this clone: Distinct nucleotide sequences in the sample also encode this CDR3. J is TRBJ2-1 and V is TRBV27; D is perhaps TRBD2 (6 bases). The CDR3 runs to 12 residues. Germline V gene lookup returns CDR1 MNHEY and CDR2 SMNVEV (reference sequence). The V gene lost 6 bases and the J gene lost 9 bases, with 12 bases spanning the gap. CDR3 sequence: CASRLTRGEQFF. CDR3 nucleotides: TGTGCCAGCAGGTTGACTAGGGGTGAGCAGTTCTTC.

V and J are TRBV25-1 and TRBJ1-1; D remains unclear. The CDR3 has 12 amino acids. CDR1 MGHDK and CDR2 SYGVNS come from the germline V gene. The V end was cut by 5 bases, the J end by 1 base, with 5 bases between. The CDR3 here is CASSRQNTEAFF. Here the CDR3 DNA reads TGTGCCAGCAGTAGACAGAACACTGAAGCTTTCTTT.

The rearrangement links TRBV28 to TRBJ1-5; TRBD1 is a possible D gene (6 bases). The germline gives CDR1 MDHEN, CDR2 SYDVKM. Trimming left V 7 bases short and J 7 bases short, with 17 bases between. The CDR3 consists of 14 residues. The CDR3 region is CASTVQGTPQPQHF. The CDR3 nucleotides are TGTGCCAGCACCGTACAGGGAACCCCACAGCCCCAGCATTTT.

The V call is TRBV4-1, the J call TRBJ1-5; D is ambiguous. This CDR3 is built from 13 residues. Trimming removed 6 bases at V and 3 bases at J, with 9 bases between. From germline, CDR1 is MGHRA and CDR2 YSYEKL. The CDR3 reads CASRSPVNQPQHF. CDR3 coding DNA: TGCGCCAGCAGATCTCCAGTCAATCAGCCCCAGCATTTT.